This T cell receptor beta chain appears in the sequencing data of a study of beta chain features in type 1 diabetes. V lost 2 bases and J lost 8, with 14 bases in between. This CDR3 region has 14 residues. Germline CDR1 is SGHDT and CDR2 is YYEEEE. This clone was counted only a few times. The study reverse transcribed the entire isolated RNA, so it sequenced expressed TCRB transcripts. Assay used: immunoSEQ multiplex PCR; TCRdb lists only in-frame clones, some missing. This table has 130,000 to 150,000 clones, approximately 9.2% appearing once. The clonotype comes from a man in his late teens or twenties in good health. The J gene is TRBJ2-4, the V gene TRBV5-6; D possibly corresponds to TRBD2 (6 bases). The sample taken for sequencing was central memory CD4+ T cells from blood. The CDR3 sequence: CASSFTGVRDIQYF. Written as DNA, the CDR3 is TGTGCCAGCAGCTTCACGGGGGTCAGGGACATTCAGTACTTC.